These 19 T cell receptor beta chains came from one sample sequenced in a study of radiotherapy plus CTLA-4 blockade in lung cancer. Clones were sequenced by immunoSEQ multiplex PCR, and TCRdb holds only the in-frame ones, with some missing. The data contain fewer than 65,000 clones, 65% to 80% of them singletons. Source: peripheral blood, taken from a patient treated with radiotherapy plus ipilimumab. The receptors come from a human donor with non-small cell lung cancer whose response to radiotherapy plus ipilimumab could not be evaluated.

CDR3 loop: CASSNGQGYTGELFF. Here the CDR3 DNA reads TGTGCCAGCAGCAACGGACAGGGGTACACCGGGGAGCTGTTTTTT. The gene calls are TRBV11-2 and TRBJ2-2, with 9 bases aligning to TRBD1. Germline CDR1 is SGHAT and CDR2 is FQNNGV. The V and J ends lost 5 bases and 3 bases, in that order; junction bases with no gene match: 4. This CDR3 region has 15 residues.

The chain couples TRBV6-5 to TRBJ2-5; 8 nucleotides line up with TRBD2. There are 15 residues in the CDR3. The V and J ends lost 6 bases and 3 bases, in that order; junction bases with no gene match: 9. Germline CDR1 and CDR2: MNHEY and SVGAGI. Here the CDR3 reads CASSQGGREEETQYF. CDR3 DNA: TGTGCCAGCAGCCAGGGTGGGCGGGAGGAAGAGACCCAGTACTTC.

The gene calls are TRBV14 and TRBJ1-1; D remains ambiguous. The CDR3 length is 13 residues. V was shortened by 0 bases and J by 7 bases, with 9 bases between the two germline ends. From germline, CDR1 is SGHDN and CDR2 FVKESK. The CDR3 region has the DNA TGTGCCAGCAGCCAAGATTGGGCCAGTGAAGCTTTCTTT. Amino acid sequence: CASSQDWASEAFF.

The chain has TRBV7-2 and TRBJ2-7; 11 bases align to TRBD2. Germline CDR1 is SGHTA and CDR2 is FQGNSA. V shed 2 bases and J 4 bases; nucleotides not matched to a gene: 4. The length of the CDR3 is 15 residues. CDR3 sequence: CASSLTSGSGYEQYF. The DNA of the CDR3 is TGTGCCAGCAGCTTAACTAGCGGGAGCGGGTACGAGCAGTACTTC.

J is TRBJ2-6 and V is TRBV5-4; D is perhaps TRBD2 (6 bases). Germline V gene lookup returns CDR1 SGHNT and CDR2 YYREEE (reference sequence). V was cut by 2 bases and J by 3 bases, with 9 bases left in between. CDR3 length: 15 amino acids. CDR3 loop: CASSFVGGGANVLTF. The DNA of the CDR3 is TGTGCCAGCAGCTTTGTGGGGGGTGGGGCCAACGTCCTGACTTTC. Using reference TRBV5-4 and TRBJ2-6 for the parts outside the CDR3, the full variable domain is ETGVTQSPTHLIKTRGQQVTLRCSSQSGHNTVSWYQQALGQGPQFIFQYYREEENGRGNFPPRFSGLQFPNYSSELNVNALELDDSALYLCASSFVGGGANVLTFGAGSRLTVL.

In its sample, this clone is medium-sized. This chain connects TRBV6-6 to TRBJ2-7; the D is unclear. Deletions cut 6 bases from V and 1 base from J, with 4 bases between. CDR1 is MNHNY, CDR2 SVGAGI, per germline (reference sequence). CDR3 length: 11 residues. The CDR3 DNA reads TGTGCCAGCAGCCCTTCCTACGAGCAGTACTTC. Translated, it gives CASSPSYEQYF.

The chain has TRBV18 and TRBJ2-1; TRBD1 aligns across 7 bases. The CDR3 runs to 15 residues. Germline values: CDR1 KGHSH, CDR2 LQKENI. Unmatched junction bases numbered 8, after V lost 5 bases and J lost 4 bases. This CDR3 reads CASSWDSYGYNEQFF. CDR3 coding DNA: TGTGCCAGCTCATGGGACAGTTATGGGTACAATGAGCAGTTCTTC.

This chain connects TRBV10-3 to TRBJ2-3; tentatively, D is TRBD1 (6 bases). The CDR3 is made up of 13 amino acids. Between the trimmed V and J ends, which lost 4 bases and 4 bases, there was a span of 9 bases. Germline lookup yields CDR1 ENHRY and CDR2 SYGVKD. The CDR3 here is CAISGQVADTQYF. In DNA, the CDR3 is TGTGCCATCAGTGGACAGGTGGCAGATACGCAGTATTTT.

The genes are TRBV7-2 and TRBJ2-2; a possible D gene is TRBD2 (6 bases). The CDR3 covers 15 residues. Germline CDR1 is SGHTA and CDR2 is FQGNSA. The V gene lost 3 bases and the J gene lost 4 bases, with 12 bases spanning the gap. DNA of the CDR3: TGTGCCAGCAGCTTCGGGGGTTTCGGCACCGGGGAGCTGTTTTTT. Its translation is CASSFGGFGTGELFF.

The chain links TRBV5-4 to TRBJ2-6; TRBD1 is a possible D gene (5 bases). Trimming stripped 3 bases from V and 4 bases from J, with 11 bases between. The CDR3 contains 15 residues. Germline values: CDR1 SGHNT, CDR2 YYREEE (reference sequence). The DNA for the CDR3 is TGTGCCAGCAGCTGGCAGGGTATCGGGGCCAACGTCCTGACTTTC. Protein sequence: CASSWQGIGANVLTF.

The rearrangement joins TRBV9 to TRBJ2-3; tentatively, D is TRBD1 (6 bases). Germline V gives CDR1 SGDLS, CDR2 YYNGEE. CDR3 size: 17 residues. Trimming removed 0 bases at V and 0 bases at J, with 14 bases between. CDR3: CASSVGGGGSSTDTQYF. The CDR3 DNA sequence: TGTGCCAGCAGCGTAGGTGGGGGCGGATCTAGCACAGATACGCAGTATTTT.

The chain joins TRBV28 to TRBJ2-5; TRBD2 matches 9 bases. With the DNA end fitting TRBJ2-7 better, the J assignment may be wrong. The CDR3 spans 14 residues. Germline V gene data show CDR1 as MDHEN and CDR2 as SYDVKM. CDR3 residues: CASSLLAGRYEQYF. DNA for the CDR3: TGTGCCAGCAGTTTACTAGCGGGGCGGTACGAGCAGTACTTC.

This clone was found a few times. The V gene is TRBV4-1, the J gene TRBJ2-1, with TRBD2 as a possible D gene (5 bases). Trimming took 0 bases from V and 9 from J, leaving 21 bases between them. Germline V CDR1 and CDR2: MGHRA, YSYEKL. This CDR3 spans 17 amino acids. CDR3 bases: TGCGCCAGCAGCCAAGAGCCTTTGGCTCCGGGGTTGAGTGAGCAGTTCTTC. This translates into CASSQEPLAPGLSEQFF.

The chain couples TRBV4-1 to TRBJ1-4; TRBD1 is a possible D gene (5 bases). V lost 3 bases and J 7 bases, leaving 9 bases between the germline ends. Germline V gives CDR1 MGHRA, CDR2 YSYEKL. The CDR3 sequence is 13 residues long. The CDR3 DNA sequence: TGCGCCAGCAGCCACCCCGGGGGTGAAAAACTGTTTTTT. Its translation is CASSHPGGEKLFF.

This clone was seen a few times. This rearrangement joins TRBV6-5 to TRBJ1-5; no clear D. Looked up from germline, CDR1 is MNHEY and CDR2 is SVGAGI. This CDR3 spans 15 amino acids. Between the trimmed V and J ends, which lost 2 bases and 9 bases, there was a span of 17 bases. CDR3 sequence reads: CASSYATRGNWPQHF. The CDR3 DNA reads TGTGCCAGCAGTTACGCGACCCGAGGGAACTGGCCCCAGCATTTT.

The rearrangement uses TRBV6-6 and TRBJ1-4; the match to TRBD1 covers 9 bases. This CDR3 spans 15 amino acids. Germline CDR1 and CDR2: MNHNY and SVGAGI (reference sequence). The J segment lost 4 bases and the V segment lost 4 bases, leaving 4 bases of the junction unmatched. As DNA, the CDR3 is TGTGCCAGCAGTTCTCCGGGACAGGGTAATGAAAAACTGTTTTTT. Translated, it gives CASSSPGQGNEKLFF.

This clone has a handful of counts. The rearrangement links TRBV5-5 to TRBJ1-1; 7 bases are a match to TRBD1. Germline V lookup: CDR1 SGHKS, CDR2 YYEKEE (reference sequence). V trimming: 2 bases; J trimming: 0 bases; junction bases outside the gene matches: 4. This CDR3 has 15 residues. CDR3 loop: CASSLEQGMNTEAFF. The CDR3 coding sequence is TGTGCCAGCAGCTTAGAACAGGGGATGAACACTGAAGCTTTCTTT.

This clone was picked up a small number of times. The CDR3 sequence: CATPGSTDSSYGYTF. The CDR3 region has the DNA TGTGCCACCCCCGGGAGCACAGATTCTTCCTATGGCTACACCTTC. This chain links TRBV19 with TRBJ1-2; D ambiguous. CDR1 LNHDA and CDR2 SQIVND come from the germline V gene (reference sequence). This CDR3 contains 15 residues. V was cut by 10 bases and J by 4 bases, with 22 bases left in between.

The chain is built from TRBV7-3 and TRBJ2-7; possible D gene TRBD1, 6 bases. Germline V lookup: CDR1 SGHTA, CDR2 FQGTGA. The CDR3 loop spans 13 amino acids. V was shortened by 5 bases and J by 6 bases, with 14 bases between the two germline ends. CDR3 DNA sequence: TGTGCCAGCAGCCCTCAAACAGGGTCCGAGCAGTACTTC. It specifies CASSPQTGSEQYF.